These T cell receptor beta chains were read from a single sample in a study of cytomegalovirus exposure and HLA in healthy donors. TCRdb's table, derived via immunoSEQ multiplex PCR, lists solely in-frame clones and lacks some. The table includes around 97,000 clones, approximately 9% detected once. The source material was PBMCs. All receptors derive from a man in his fifties in good health and CMV-seropositive. Each CDR3 is given with its conserved first and last residue. Fields, in order: CDR3 DNA, CDR3 protein, V gene, D gene, clone size, J gene. A D gene is named only where the DNA matches it firmly. Where a row states a size, it is once, few, many or the class of an expanded clone; other rows omit it.

DNA: TGTGCCAGCAGTTTAGGGGGACAGTTCACCGGGGAGCTGTTTTTT
CDR3: CASSLGGQFTGELFF
V: TRBV27
D: TRBD1
size: few
J: TRBJ2-2

DNA: TGTGCTAGTGGTTTAGGACAGGCCGGTGGCGGGGAGCTGTTTTTT
CDR3: CASGLGQAGGGELFF
V: TRBV12-5
D: TRBD1
size: -
J: TRBJ2-2

DNA: TGTGCCAGCAGTCGGGGGGGAAGCTCCTACGAGCAGTACTTC
CDR3: CASSRGGSSYEQYF
V: TRBV28
D: TRBD2
size: few
J: TRBJ2-7

DNA: TGTGCCAGCAGCTTGGGGGGGGTTGGCACTGAAGCTTTCTTT
CDR3: CASSLGGVGTEAFF
V: TRBV5-4
D: -
size: -
J: TRBJ1-1

DNA: TGTGCCAGCTCACTTCATCTAGCGGGCTCCTACAATGAGCAGTTCTTC
CDR3: CASSLHLAGSYNEQFF
V: TRBV18
D: TRBD2
size: many
J: TRBJ2-1

DNA: TGTGCCAGCAGTGAGGGACTAGCGGGACAATCGAGCCCCTGGGAGCAGTACTTC
CDR3: CASSEGLAGQSSPWEQYF
V: TRBV6-1
D: TRBD2
size: few
J: TRBJ2-7

DNA: TGTGCCAGCAGGCAGGACCGGGAGTTTGGCACTGAAGCTTTCTTT
CDR3: CASRQDREFGTEAFF
V: TRBV4-2
D: -
size: -
J: TRBJ1-1

DNA: TGTGCCATCGGGGAGAGTAAAGTGAAACTGTTTTTT
CDR3: CAIGESKVKLFF
V: TRBV28
D: -
size: few
J: TRBJ1-4

DNA: TGTGCCAGCAGCTTGATGAACGCGCGGGAGAGGTCCTACAATGAGCAGTTCTTC
CDR3: CASSLMNARERSYNEQFF
V: TRBV5-6
D: TRBD2
size: few
J: TRBJ2-1

DNA: TGTGCCAGCAGTGTCGGGGGGCATCGCTATGGCTACACCTTC
CDR3: CASSVGGHRYGYTF
V: TRBV27
D: -
size: many
J: TRBJ1-2

DNA: TGTGCCAGCAGCTTAGGACTAGCGGGACCCTACGAGCAGTACTTC
CDR3: CASSLGLAGPYEQYF
V: TRBV7-2
D: TRBD2
size: -
J: TRBJ2-7

DNA: TGTGCCAGCAGCTTTTCGGTAGGGGTTCTGGGGAACACTGAAGCTTTCTTT
CDR3: CASSFSVGVLGNTEAFF
V: TRBV7-2
D: -
size: few
J: TRBJ1-1

DNA: TGTGCCAGCAGTTTCAGCTACCGGGACAGGGGCTCACCCCTCCACTTT
CDR3: CASSFSYRDRGSPLHF
V: TRBV6-5
D: TRBD1
size: few
J: TRBJ1-6

DNA: TGCGCCAGCAACGGGTTAGCATCCTACGAGCAGTACTTC
CDR3: CASNGLASYEQYF
V: TRBV5-1
D: -
size: -
J: TRBJ2-7

DNA: TGCGCCAGCAGCTTCACAGATAGCTCCTACAATGAGCAGTTCTTC
CDR3: CASSFTDSSYNEQFF
V: TRBV5-1
D: -
size: few
J: TRBJ2-1

DNA: TGTGCCAGCAGTTCGAGACAGGTTGGCCAGCCCCAGCATTTT
CDR3: CASSSRQVGQPQHF
V: TRBV28
D: -
size: few
J: TRBJ1-5

DNA: TGTGCCTGGGGCACCGGGAGGGAGTACAATGAGCAGTTCTTC
CDR3: CAWGTGREYNEQFF
V: TRBV30
D: TRBD2
size: -
J: TRBJ2-1

DNA: TGCGCCAGCAGCCAAGGCAGGGGCATGAACACTGAAGCTTTCTTT
CDR3: CASSQGRGMNTEAFF
V: TRBV4-3
D: -
size: -
J: TRBJ1-1

DNA: TGTGCCAGCAGCGTAGGAGGGACATCGAACACTGAAGCTTTCTTT
CDR3: CASSVGGTSNTEAFF
V: TRBV9
D: -
size: -
J: TRBJ1-1

DNA: TGTGCCAGCAGCTTAGGGAGGGCAGGGGGCGGGAACACTGAAGCTTTCTTT
CDR3: CASSLGRAGGGNTEAFF
V: TRBV7-9
D: TRBD1
size: -
J: TRBJ1-1

DNA: TGTGCCAGCAGCGAGCGGACTAGCGGCCCTACGACCCAAGAGACCCAGTACTTC
CDR3: CASSERTSGPTTQETQYF
V: TRBV7-3
D: TRBD2
size: few
J: TRBJ2-5

DNA: TGTGCCAGCAGCGGATCTAAGCGGGAGAACACCGGGGAGCTGTTTTTT
CDR3: CASSGSKRENTGELFF
V: TRBV9
D: TRBD2
size: few
J: TRBJ2-2

DNA: TGCAGTGCTACTCCCTCTGAGACCCAGTACTTC
CDR3: CSATPSETQYF
V: TRBV20-1
D: -
size: -
J: TRBJ2-5

DNA: TGTGCCAGCAGCCTTAACCTAGCTAGCGGGAGTGCGCAGTATTTT
CDR3: CASSLNLASGSAQYF
V: TRBV14
D: TRBD2
size: -
J: TRBJ2-3

DNA: TGTGCCAGTAGTAAACAGCAGGGGGACTCTGGGGCCAACGTCCTGACTTTC
CDR3: CASSKQQGDSGANVLTF
V: TRBV19
D: TRBD1
size: -
J: TRBJ2-6

DNA: TGTGCCAGCGTCAAAGTTGTACGGACAGGGCATCCGTGTGAGCAGTACTTC
CDR3: CASVKVVRTGHPCEQYF
V: TRBV25-1
D: TRBD1
size: -
J: TRBJ2-7

DNA: TGTGCCAGCAGCGTACAGGCGAACACTGAAGCTTTCTTT
CDR3: CASSVQANTEAFF
V: TRBV9
D: -
size: few
J: TRBJ1-1

DNA: TGTGCCTGGAGTCCCGGGACAGGGTCTTACAATGAGCAGTTCTTC
CDR3: CAWSPGTGSYNEQFF
V: TRBV30
D: TRBD1
size: few
J: TRBJ2-1

DNA: TGTGCCAGCTCACCATGGCGGGATGCAGATACGCAGTATTTT
CDR3: CASSPWRDADTQYF
V: TRBV18
D: -
size: -
J: TRBJ2-3

DNA: TGTGCCAGCAGTTCCAGGGATATAAGAGCCAAAAACATTCAGTACTTC
CDR3: CASSSRDIRAKNIQYF
V: TRBV27
D: -
size: few
J: TRBJ2-4

DNA: TGTGCCAGCAGCCAAGGGACAGGGTCTCAGCCCCAGCATTTT
CDR3: CASSQGTGSQPQHF
V: TRBV7-9
D: TRBD1
size: -
J: TRBJ1-5

DNA: TGTGCCAGCAGTCACAGACAGGGGGGATACAATGAGCAGTTCTTC
CDR3: CASSHRQGGYNEQFF
V: TRBV27
D: TRBD1
size: -
J: TRBJ2-1

DNA: TGTGCCAGCTCACGAGCGGGAGGGACAGATACGCAGTATTTT
CDR3: CASSRAGGTDTQYF
V: TRBV18
D: TRBD2
size: few
J: TRBJ2-3

DNA: TGTGCCAGCAGGCGGTATGAGACCTCTAACTATGGCTACACCTTC
CDR3: CASRRYETSNYGYTF
V: TRBV28
D: -
size: few
J: TRBJ1-2

DNA: TGTGCCAGCAGCTTGCCGGGACAGGGGACCTATGGCTACACCTTC
CDR3: CASSLPGQGTYGYTF
V: TRBV7-9
D: TRBD1
size: few
J: TRBJ1-2

DNA: TGTGCCAGCATAAAGGGGGGGCGTTCTGGCTACACCTTC
CDR3: CASIKGGRSGYTF
V: TRBV28
D: -
size: few
J: TRBJ1-2

DNA: TGTGCCGGCAGTTACTCGACAGCCCAGATGAACACTGAAGCTTTCTTT
CDR3: CAGSYSTAQMNTEAFF
V: TRBV6-5
D: -
size: -
J: TRBJ1-1

DNA: TGTGCCAGCAGTTATGGGTCCCCCAGAGCGCCCTATGGCTACACCTTC
CDR3: CASSYGSPRAPYGYTF
V: TRBV6-5
D: -
size: few
J: TRBJ1-2

DNA: TGTGCCAGCAGCTTAGTTCAGTTAAGCGCTAGCGGGAGCACAGATACGCAGTATTTT
CDR3: CASSLVQLSASGSTDTQYF
V: TRBV7-2
D: TRBD2
size: few
J: TRBJ2-3

DNA: TGTGCCAGCAGCTTAGCCGTGGCTTTCTTT
CDR3: CASSLAVAFF
V: TRBV7-9
D: -
size: -
J: TRBJ1-1

DNA: TGTGCCAGCCGGCGGGGGGACGGGGAAAAACTGTTTTTT
CDR3: CASRRGDGEKLFF
V: TRBV7-6
D: -
size: few
J: TRBJ1-4

DNA: TGTGCCAGCTCAGCACAGGGGAAGAACACTGAAGCTTTCTTT
CDR3: CASSAQGKNTEAFF
V: TRBV18
D: TRBD1
size: -
J: TRBJ1-1

DNA: TGTGCCAGCAGCTTAACCGGGACACTACAAGAGACCCAGTACTTC
CDR3: CASSLTGTLQETQYF
V: TRBV5-6
D: -
size: -
J: TRBJ2-5

DNA: TGTGCCAGCAGCAAGGGAGGGTCTGGGGCCAACGTCCTGACTTTC
CDR3: CASSKGGSGANVLTF
V: TRBV7-9
D: TRBD2
size: -
J: TRBJ2-6

DNA: TGTGCCAGCGGGACTAGCGCGTACAATGAGCAGTTCTTC
CDR3: CASGTSAYNEQFF
V: TRBV28
D: TRBD2
size: -
J: TRBJ2-1

DNA: TGTGCCAGCAGTTTATTCAGCCCGAGGTACGAGCAGTACTTC
CDR3: CASSLFSPRYEQYF
V: TRBV28
D: -
size: few
J: TRBJ2-7

DNA: TGTGCCAGCAGTTCTTCCGGGACAGGCGGGTCCTACGAGCAGTACTTC
CDR3: CASSSSGTGGSYEQYF
V: TRBV28
D: TRBD1
size: few
J: TRBJ2-7

DNA: TGTGCCAGCAGCCTCCTAGAGGAGGGGGAGGGGGAGACCCAGTACTTC
CDR3: CASSLLEEGEGETQYF
V: TRBV4-2
D: -
size: few
J: TRBJ2-5

DNA: TGTGCCAGCAGCTGGGGGACTAGCGGGATCTCCTACAATGAGCAGTTCTTC
CDR3: CASSWGTSGISYNEQFF
V: TRBV7-6
D: TRBD2
size: -
J: TRBJ2-1

DNA: TGTGCCTGGAGTAAGGGGCGCGTGAACACTGAAGCTTTCTTT
CDR3: CAWSKGRVNTEAFF
V: TRBV30
D: -
size: -
J: TRBJ1-1

DNA: TGCGCCAGCAGTCAAGACTCTTCCTACGAGCAGTACTTC
CDR3: CASSQDSSYEQYF
V: TRBV5-1
D: -
size: -
J: TRBJ2-7

DNA: TGTGCCAGCAGCACTAAGTTCAGGGCTGGGGCCAACGTCCTGACTTTC
CDR3: CASSTKFRAGANVLTF
V: TRBV7-9
D: -
size: few
J: TRBJ2-6

DNA: TGTGCCAGCAGTTTGCGGCAGGGTGGGCTCTATGGCTACCCCTTC
CDR3: CASSLRQGGLYGYPF
V: TRBV27
D: -
size: few
J: TRBJ1-2

DNA: TGTGCCAGCACTCCGGGTGCTAGCGGGACATACGAGCAGTACTTC
CDR3: CASTPGASGTYEQYF
V: TRBV6-1
D: TRBD2
size: -
J: TRBJ2-7

DNA: TGTGCCAGCAGTCAAGACAGGAACACTGAAGCTTTCTTT
CDR3: CASSQDRNTEAFF
V: TRBV2
D: -
size: -
J: TRBJ1-1

DNA: TGTGCCAGCTCACCACCGGCAGGGTTTTTCGCAGATACGCAGTATTTT
CDR3: CASSPPAGFFADTQYF
V: TRBV18
D: -
size: -
J: TRBJ2-3

DNA: TGTGCCAGCAGCTTTCAAACTACAGGGCCTAGCGGAACGTACGAGCAGTACTTC
CDR3: CASSFQTTGPSGTYEQYF
V: TRBV7-8
D: -
size: -
J: TRBJ2-7